In this sample, the clone carrying this TCR beta chain turned up a few times. The entry originates in a study of blood T cell repertoires in COVID-19. Study-level information: COVID-19 samples from acute and convalescent phases originated in the United States, Italy and Spain.

Repertoires were generated with immunoSEQ multiplex PCR, while TCRdb's copy carries only in-frame clones and drops some. The data contain some 330,000 clones, roughly 90% of them seen just once; the ten biggest clones take up roughly 4.1%. The V and J ends lost 7 bases and 4 bases respectively, with 16 bases between them. The CDR3 loop spans 14 amino acids. The germline gives CDR1 SNHLY, CDR2 FYNNEI. This chain joins TRBV2 and TRBJ1-2; D ambiguous. This receptor was taken from a woman in her forties or fifties with active or convalescent COVID-19. Sequencing was done on a sample of peripheral blood. Here the CDR3 reads CASTPAEGSYGYTF. CDR3 nucleotide sequence: TGTGCCAGCACCCCGGCGGAGGGAAGCTATGGCTACACCTTC.